The present entry profiles one T cell receptor beta chain with its context. Method: immunoSEQ multiplex PCR; TCRdb's copy keeps in-frame clones and lacks some. The profile shows about 160,000 clones, 82% of them singletons. This CDR3 region has 14 residues. Germline V gene data show CDR1 as LNHDA and CDR2 as SQIVND (reference sequence). Trimming cost V 6 bases and J 4 bases; bases outside gene matches: 7. The data were taken from a study of blood T cell repertoires in COVID-19. The V and J genes are TRBV19 and TRBJ2-7; 9 nucleotides match TRBD2. This sequence was found in a woman of 80 years or more with active or convalescent COVID-19. Sequenced sample: peripheral blood. The CDR3 coding sequence is TGTGCCAGTAGCCCAGCGGGAGGAGTTTACGAGCAGTACTTC. Protein product: CASSPAGGVYEQYF.